Below, 10 T cell receptor beta chains from the same sample are listed, as sequenced in a study of response to subunit inactivated influenza vaccine. MiXCR was run by TCRdb on the RT-PCR reads, yielding one entry per CDR3 protein. The data hold around 710,000 distinct CDR3 sequences, with approximately 15% observed a single time. The sequencing used PBMCs from blood, collected around 14 days before vaccination. All receptors derive from a man aged 45-65 years who received an inactivated influenza vaccine.

In its sample, this clonotype was seen many times. The chain has TRBV4-3 and TRBJ1-3, with 8 positions matching TRBD1. Trimming at V came to 1 base and at J to 3 bases, leaving 2 bases not matched to a gene. The CDR3 is 15 amino acids. The germline V gene has CDR1 LGHNA and CDR2 YSLEER. The CDR3 region is CASSQGTGLGNTIYF. The DNA of the CDR3 is TGCGCCAGCAGCCAAGGGACAGGGCTTGGAAACACCATATATTTT.

This clonotype was seen more than once but under ten times. The V call is TRBV11-2, the J call TRBJ2-7; D uncertain. Germline CDR1 and CDR2: SGHAT and FQNNGV. Deletions cut 5 bases from V and 11 bases from J, with 13 bases between. This CDR3 region has 11 residues. Here the CDR3 reads CASSLSGVKYF. The DNA for the CDR3 is TGTGCCAGCAGCCTTAGTGGGGTTAAGTACTTC.

This clonotype was seen at least ten times. The J gene is TRBJ2-1, the V gene TRBV11-1; D may match TRBD1 or TRBD2 (5 bases each). The germline V gene encodes CDR1 SGHAT and CDR2 FQDESV (reference sequence). CDR3 length: 20 residues. V lost 1 base to trimming and J lost 0 bases, with 22 bases between them. The chain's CDR3 is CASSLGGRGEFPSSYNEQFF. In DNA, the CDR3 is TGTGCCAGCAGCTTAGGGGGCCGGGGTGAGTTCCCGAGCTCCTACAATGAGCAGTTCTTC. Filled out from reference TRBV11-1 and TRBJ2-1, the complete variable domain reads EAEVAQSPRYKITEKSQAVAFWCDPISGHATLYWYRQILGQGPELLVQFQDESVVDDSQLPKDRFSAERLKGVDSTLKIQPAELGDSAMYLCASSLGGRGEFPSSYNEQFFGPGTRLTVL.

The chain carries TRBV2 and TRBJ2-2; 8 bases agree with TRBD1. The junction had 28 bases not matched to a gene; V was cut back by 5 bases and J by 5 bases. Germline-derived CDR1 and CDR2 are SNHLY and FYNNEI. The CDR3 length is 22 residues. CDR3 region: CASSQTTRIKQGVAAVTGELFF. The CDR3 bases are TGTGCCAGCAGTCAAACAACTCGGATTAAACAGGGGGTTGCGGCGGTAACCGGGGAGCTGTTTTTT.

The table lists this clonotype with a few counts. The rearrangement uses TRBV20-1 and TRBJ2-5, with 9 positions matching TRBD2. Germline CDR1 DFQATT, CDR2 SNEGSKA (reference sequence). The CDR3 spans 12 residues. V shed 4 bases and J 5 bases; nucleotides not matched to a gene: 2. The DNA for the CDR3 is TGCAGTGCTATCAGCGGGAGGGAGACCCAGTACTTC. This encodes CSAISGRETQYF.

CDR3 nucleotides: TGTGCCAGCAGTGAGCCGGCGAGCCCCGCCCTAGATACGCAGTATTTT. This encodes CASSEPASPALDTQYF. This chain joins TRBV25-1 and TRBJ2-3; D is ambiguous. The CDR3 covers 16 residues. CDR1 is MGHDK and CDR2 is SYGVNS in the germline V gene. V was shortened by 3 bases and J by 5 bases, with 18 bases between the two germline ends.

V and J are TRBV11-1 and TRBJ2-2, with TRBD1 identical over 12 bases. Germline-derived CDR1 and CDR2 are SGHAT and FQDESV (reference sequence). J lost 6 bases, V lost 2 bases, and 4 bases had no gene match. The CDR3 has 16 amino acids. As DNA, the CDR3 is TGTGCCAGCAGCTTAACCGGGACAGGGGGCTCCGGGGAGCTGTTTTTT. Protein product: CASSLTGTGGSGELFF.

A few counts support this clonotype. V and J are TRBV6-2 or TRBV6-3 and TRBJ2-1; TRBD2 aligns across 12 bases. Germline CDR1 is MNHEY and CDR2 is SVGEGT. The CDR3 consists of 19 residues. J lost 0 bases, V lost 0 bases, and 6 bases had no gene match. The CDR3: CASSYSGLAGFSSYNEQFF. DNA of the CDR3: TGTGCCAGCAGTTACTCGGGACTAGCGGGTTTTAGCTCCTACAATGAGCAGTTCTTC.

This rearrangement joins TRBV20-1 to TRBJ2-5, with D unclear. This CDR3 has 13 amino acids. Germline V gene data show CDR1 as DFQATT and CDR2 as SNEGSKA (reference sequence). Trimming removed 2 bases at V and 4 bases at J, with 11 bases between. The CDR3 region is CSARSLERETQYF. DNA of the CDR3: TGCAGTGCTAGATCCCTAGAGCGAGAGACCCAGTACTTC.

The gene calls are TRBV7-9 and TRBJ2-7; D uncertain. Per the germline V gene, CDR1 is SEHNR and CDR2 is FQNEAQ (reference sequence). This CDR3 region has 14 residues. V lost 5 bases and J 0 bases, leaving 11 bases between the germline ends. CDR3 amino acids: CASSQSASSYEQYF. The CDR3 nucleotides read TGTGCCAGCAGCCAATCAGCGAGCTCCTACGAGCAGTACTTC.